This TCR beta chain was captured by sequencing in a study of OX40 agonist ivuxolimab in advanced cancers. On the study more broadly: In this cohort, patients received ivuxolimab, an agonistic anti-OX40 (CD134) antibody.

Germline V gives CDR1 MNHEY, CDR2 SMNVEV (reference sequence). The CDR3 spans 15 residues. The ends lost 4 bases at V and 5 bases at J; junction bases unmatched: 6. Profiled with immunoSEQ multiplex PCR; TCRdb holds only in-frame clones, not every one. Among around 65,000 clones listed, 75% to 90% were seen once. The source was CD4+ or CD8+ T cells sorted from blood, collected in a trial of the OX40 agonist ivuxolimab. The clonotype comes from an adult with an advanced solid tumor such as melanoma, head and neck, liver or kidney cancer. J is TRBJ2-3 and V is TRBV27; 10 nucleotides line up with TRBD1. Here the CDR3 reads CASSSRQGAGDTQYF. The CDR3 DNA reads as TGTGCCAGCAGTTCCCGACAGGGGGCGGGAGATACGCAGTATTTT.